This T cell receptor (beta chain) was obtained from a study of CD8+ T cells in alopecia areata. Sorting of pooled cutaneous lymph node cells was based on CD4, CD8alpha, NKG2D, NKG2ACE and other markers. This clone has a handful of counts. Gene names are the mouse ones. The read stops 4 residues short of the end of the CDR3; the missing end is completed from the germline J gene. Extracted RNA was reverse transcribed into cDNA, the sequencing template. Produced via immunoSEQ multiplex PCR; TCRdb's table is partial and in-frame only. This sample carries 15,000 to 20,000 clones, none of them present only once. J gave up 0 bases and V 4 bases, and 6 bases lay outside the gene matches. Looked up from germline, CDR1 is LGHNA and CDR2 is YNLKQL (reference sequence). The CDR3 runs 17 residues.

The receptor's source is a C3H/HeJ mouse with alopecia areata. For the strain, the MHC haplotype given is H2-k. The chain employs TRBV5 and TRBJ2-3; the match to TRBD2 covers 11 bases. The sample was CD8+ T cells sorted from a lymph node. The CDR3 sequence is CASSLRLGGSSAETLYF. The covered CDR3 bases are TGTGCCAGCAGCCTTCGACTGGGGGGGTCTAGTGCAGAA.